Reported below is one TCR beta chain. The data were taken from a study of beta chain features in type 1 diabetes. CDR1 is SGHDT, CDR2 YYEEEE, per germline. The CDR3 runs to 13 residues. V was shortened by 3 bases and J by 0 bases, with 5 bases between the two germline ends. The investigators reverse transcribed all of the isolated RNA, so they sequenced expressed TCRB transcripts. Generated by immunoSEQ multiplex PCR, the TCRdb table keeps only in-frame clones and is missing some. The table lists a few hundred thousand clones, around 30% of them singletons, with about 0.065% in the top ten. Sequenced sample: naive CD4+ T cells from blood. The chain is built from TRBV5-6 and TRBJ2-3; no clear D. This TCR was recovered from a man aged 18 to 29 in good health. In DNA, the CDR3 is TGTGCCAGCAGCTCCCATAGCACAGATACGCAGTATTTT. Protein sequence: CASSSHSTDTQYF.